This T cell receptor beta chain was retrieved from a study of shared clonotypes between healthy human individuals. Whole-study results and caveats: Among a few donors, roughly 5% of naive CD4 clonotypes were found in common.

Samples underwent the assay at deep level. The method was immunoSEQ multiplex PCR; TCRdb's version includes in-frame clones alone and lacks a portion of them. The sample holds roughly 1,500,000 clones, about 98.5% seen once. Regarding this clone: Its antigen remains unknown.

The CDR3 is made up of 16 amino acids. With 3 bases clipped from V and 5 bases from J, the junction kept 6 bases outside the gene matches. CDR1 KGHSH and CDR2 LQKENI come from the germline V gene. The chain employs TRBV18 and TRBJ2-7; 14 bases map to TRBD2. The sample comprised naive CD4+ T cells sorted from blood. Indicated subset: CD45RA+ positively selected. This TCR came from a young man in good health. CDR3 loop: CASSPFEGLAGDEQYF. In DNA, the CDR3 is TGTGCCAGCTCACCGTTCGAGGGACTAGCGGGAGACGAGCAGTACTTC.